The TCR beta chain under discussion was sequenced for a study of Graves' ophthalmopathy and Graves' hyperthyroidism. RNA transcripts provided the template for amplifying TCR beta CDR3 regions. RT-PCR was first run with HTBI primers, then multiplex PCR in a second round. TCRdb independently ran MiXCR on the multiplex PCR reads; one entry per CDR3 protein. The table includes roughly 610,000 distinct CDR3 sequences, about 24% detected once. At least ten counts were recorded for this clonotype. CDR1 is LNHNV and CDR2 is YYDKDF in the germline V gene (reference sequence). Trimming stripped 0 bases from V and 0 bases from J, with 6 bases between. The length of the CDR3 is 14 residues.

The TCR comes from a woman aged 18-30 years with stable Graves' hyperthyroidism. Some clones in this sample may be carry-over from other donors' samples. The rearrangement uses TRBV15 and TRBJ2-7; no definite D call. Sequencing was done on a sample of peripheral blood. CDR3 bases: TGTGCCACCAGCAGAGACCGCAGCTCCTACGAGCAGTACTTC. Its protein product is CATSRDRSSYEQYF.